This T cell receptor beta chain was observed in a study of blood T cell repertoires in COVID-19. The overall study: The United States, Italy and Spain provided the acute and convalescent COVID-19 samples. In each case, the material was cDNA or gDNA derived from T cells, B-cell-depleted T cells, or PBMCs.

Authors' data handling: Estimated nucleated cell counts came from reference gene primer amplification. Profiled with immunoSEQ multiplex PCR; TCRdb holds only in-frame clones, not every one. Clone size and the V and J calls come from that table; the DNA yielded D and trimming. There are 70,000 to 90,000 clones in the sample; less than 90% occur only once, and less than 8.5% lies in the top ten. The germline V gene has CDR1 SGHTA and CDR2 FQGNSA. The CDR3 has 17 residues. The ends were cut back, 1 base at V and 6 bases at J, with 21 bases in the middle. This TCR was recovered from a man in his 60s with acute or convalescent COVID-19. The chain combines TRBV7-2 with TRBJ1-2, with D possibly being TRBD1 (6 bases). Sequenced: peripheral blood. The CDR3 sequence is CASSLDVWTATGNGYTF. The CDR3 DNA is TGTGCCAGCAGCTTAGACGTCTGGACAGCTACTGGGAATGGCTACACCTTC.